One T cell receptor (beta chain) is described in this entry. The antigen is not known. This record belongs to a study of radiation and T cells in renal cell carcinoma. Overall study results and limits: Baseline intratumoral clonotype presence is unknown without pretreatment biopsies.

Profiled with immunoSEQ multiplex PCR; TCRdb holds only in-frame clones, not every one. The data show roughly 130,000 clones, with about 88% seen just once and around 6% held by the top ten. The CDR3 contains 11 residues. Germline values: CDR1 SQVTM, CDR2 ANQGSEA. Trimming shortened V by 4 bases and J by 6 bases, and 9 bases separated the two germline ends. Time point here: blood 2 weeks post-SBRT. Sample treatment: 15 Gy SBRT to primary tumor, nephrectomy 4 weeks later. The receptor was derived from a woman between 65 and 79 years old with renal cell carcinoma. Sequences were derived from blood, sampled from a patient whose treatment included radiotherapy and nephrectomy. This sequence joins TRBV29-1 and TRBJ1-2; no definite D call. Written as DNA, the CDR3 is TGCAGCGTTGGGGGTTCAGATGGCTACACCTTC. Its translation is CSVGGSDGYTF.